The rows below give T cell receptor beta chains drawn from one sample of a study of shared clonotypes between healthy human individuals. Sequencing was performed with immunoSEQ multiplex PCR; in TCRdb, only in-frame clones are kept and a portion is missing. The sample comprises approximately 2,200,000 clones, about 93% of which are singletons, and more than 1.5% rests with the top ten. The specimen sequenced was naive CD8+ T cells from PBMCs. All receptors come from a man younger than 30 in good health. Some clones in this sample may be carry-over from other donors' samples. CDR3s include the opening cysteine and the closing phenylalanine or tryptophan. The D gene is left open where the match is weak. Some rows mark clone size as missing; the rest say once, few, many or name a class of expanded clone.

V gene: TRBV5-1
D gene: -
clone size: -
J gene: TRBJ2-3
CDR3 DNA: TGCGCCAGCAGCTTGAATACGGGCCTCAGCACAGATACGCAGTATTTT
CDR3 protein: CASSLNTGLSTDTQYF

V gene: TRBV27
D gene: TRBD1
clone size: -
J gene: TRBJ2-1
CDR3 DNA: TGTGCCAGCAGCCCGGGACAGACCTCCTACAATGAGCAGTTCTTC
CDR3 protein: CASSPGQTSYNEQFF

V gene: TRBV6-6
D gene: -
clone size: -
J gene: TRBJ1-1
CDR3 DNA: TGTGCCAGCAGTTACGGTTACGGGACTGAAGCTTTCTTT
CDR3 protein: CASSYGYGTEAFF

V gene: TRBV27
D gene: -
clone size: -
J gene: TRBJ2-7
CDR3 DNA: TGTGCCAGCAGTCCTAAGACCCTGAAGGAGCAGTACTTC
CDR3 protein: CASSPKTLKEQYF

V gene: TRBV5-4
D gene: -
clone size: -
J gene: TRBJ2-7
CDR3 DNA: TGTGCCAGCAGCCCCGGGGTAAGGGAGGAGCAGTACTTC
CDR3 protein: CASSPGVREEQYF

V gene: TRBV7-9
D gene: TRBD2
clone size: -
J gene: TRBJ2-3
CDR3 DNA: TGTGCCAGCAGCCCCGCCGGCGGGAGGGCCGCAGATACGCAGTATTTT
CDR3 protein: CASSPAGGRAADTQYF

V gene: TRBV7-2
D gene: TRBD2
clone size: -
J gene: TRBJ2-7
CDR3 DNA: TGTGCCAGCAGCGCACTAGCGGGAGACGAGCAGTACTTC
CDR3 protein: CASSALAGDEQYF

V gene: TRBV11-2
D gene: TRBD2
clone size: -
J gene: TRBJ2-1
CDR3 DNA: TGTGCCAGCAGCTCCGGGACTAGCGGATACAATGAGCAGTTCTTC
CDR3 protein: CASSSGTSGYNEQFF

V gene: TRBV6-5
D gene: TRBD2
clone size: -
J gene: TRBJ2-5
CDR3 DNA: TGTGCCAGCAGTCCCTGGACTAGCGGCCGCGACCAGTACTTC
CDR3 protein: CASSPWTSGRDQYF

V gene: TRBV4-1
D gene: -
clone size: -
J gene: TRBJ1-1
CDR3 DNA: TGCGCCAGCAGCCCCAACGTCGAAAACACTGAAGCTTTCTTT
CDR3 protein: CASSPNVENTEAFF

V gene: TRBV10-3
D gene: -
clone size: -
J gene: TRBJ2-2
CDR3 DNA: TGTGCCATCAGGGACACCTCGAACACCGGGGAGCTGTTTTTT
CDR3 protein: CAIRDTSNTGELFF

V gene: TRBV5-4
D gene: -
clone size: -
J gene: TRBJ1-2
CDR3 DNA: TGTGCCAGCAGCCCCGCCCGGGACTATGGCTACACCTTC
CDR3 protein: CASSPARDYGYTF

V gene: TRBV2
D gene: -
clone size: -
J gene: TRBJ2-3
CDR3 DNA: TGTGCCAGCAGTGAAGTGGGTGGCCCAGATACGCAGTATTTT
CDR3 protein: CASSEVGGPDTQYF

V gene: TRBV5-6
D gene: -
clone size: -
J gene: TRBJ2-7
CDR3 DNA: TGTGCCAGCAGATCCGGGTCCTACGAGCAGTACTTC
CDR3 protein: CASRSGSYEQYF

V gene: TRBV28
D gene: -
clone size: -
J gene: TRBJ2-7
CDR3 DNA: TGTGCCAGCAGTTTTCGGGTGGCGGTCTACGAGCAGTACTTC
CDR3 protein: CASSFRVAVYEQYF

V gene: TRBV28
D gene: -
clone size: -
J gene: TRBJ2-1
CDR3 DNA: TGTGCCAGCAGTTTACTAGTAGGAACCGACAATGAGCAGTTCTTC
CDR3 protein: CASSLLVGTDNEQFF

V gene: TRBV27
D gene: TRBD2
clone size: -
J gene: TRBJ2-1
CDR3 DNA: TGTGCCAGCAGCGCCGGGGTACTAGCGCCACGCAATGAGCAGTTCTTC
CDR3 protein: CASSAGVLAPRNEQFF

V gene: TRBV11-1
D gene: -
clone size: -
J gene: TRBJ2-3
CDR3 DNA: TGTGCCAGCAGCTTAGGGCTTGGGGGGACCACAGATACGCAGTATTTT
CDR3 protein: CASSLGLGGTTDTQYF

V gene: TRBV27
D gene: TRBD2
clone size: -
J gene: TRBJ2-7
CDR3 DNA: TGTGCCAGCAGTTTGAGGACTAGCGGGAGTAGATACGAGCAGTACTTC
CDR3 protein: CASSLRTSGSRYEQYF

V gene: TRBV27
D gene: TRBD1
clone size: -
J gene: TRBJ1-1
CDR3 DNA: TGTGCCAGCAGGGAAAACAGGGGGCTTGGCACTGAAGCTTTCTTT
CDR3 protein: CASRENRGLGTEAFF

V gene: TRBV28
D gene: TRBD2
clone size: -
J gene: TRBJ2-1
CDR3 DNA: TGTGCCAGCAGTTTAGATCAAGGGACTAGCGGGATCTACTCCTACAATGAGCAGTTCTTC
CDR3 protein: CASSLDQGTSGIYSYNEQFF

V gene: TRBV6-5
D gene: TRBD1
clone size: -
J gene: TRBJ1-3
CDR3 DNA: TGTGCCAGCAGTTCAGGGACAGGGAGTGAAAACACCATATATTTT
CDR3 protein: CASSSGTGSENTIYF

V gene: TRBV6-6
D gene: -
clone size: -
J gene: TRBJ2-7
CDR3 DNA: TGTGCCAGCAGTTATGACGGCCGTTGGGAAACCTACGAGCAGTACTTC
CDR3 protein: CASSYDGRWETYEQYF

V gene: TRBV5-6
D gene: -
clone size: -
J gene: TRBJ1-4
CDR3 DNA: TGTGCCAGCAGCTTGCGCCTCGAAGGTCCCGGACAAGAAAAACTGTTTTTT
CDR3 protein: CASSLRLEGPGQEKLFF

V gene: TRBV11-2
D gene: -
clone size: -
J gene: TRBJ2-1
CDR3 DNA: TGTGCAGGAGGGGGCTACAATGAGCAGTTCTTC
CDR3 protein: CAGGGYNEQFF

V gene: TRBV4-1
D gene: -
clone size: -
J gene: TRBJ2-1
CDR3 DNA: TGCGCCAGCAGCCAAAGGGCTTCTCCGAGATACAATGAGCAGTTCTTC
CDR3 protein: CASSQRASPRYNEQFF

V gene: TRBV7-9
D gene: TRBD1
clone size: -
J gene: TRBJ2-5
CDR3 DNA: TGTGCCAGCAGCACCACAACAGGGGCCCATTGGGAGACCCAGTACTTC
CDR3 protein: CASSTTTGAHWETQYF

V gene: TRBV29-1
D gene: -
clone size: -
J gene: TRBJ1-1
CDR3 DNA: TGCAGCGTTCCCACAGCTATGAACACTGAAGCTTTCTTT
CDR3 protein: CSVPTAMNTEAFF

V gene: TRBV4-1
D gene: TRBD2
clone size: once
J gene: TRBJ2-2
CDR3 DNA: TGCGCCAGCAGAGAGGGACTAGCGGGATGGGCCGGGGAGCTGTTTTTT
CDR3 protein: CASREGLAGWAGELFF